Below are 30 T cell receptor beta chains sequenced from a single sample in a study of cytomegalovirus exposure and HLA in healthy donors. PCR involved 60 Vbeta and 13 Jbeta primers. Produced via immunoSEQ multiplex PCR; TCRdb's table is partial and in-frame only. Found here are roughly 120,000 clones, more than 75% of them singletons; the top ten hold around 14%. Material for sequencing was PBMCs. Source of these receptors: a woman aged 55 to 70 in good health and CMV-seropositive.

The chain recombines TRBV14 with TRBJ2-7, with 10 bases matching TRBD2. Judging by the DNA end, TRBJ2-5 fits better; the J call may be wrong. The CDR3 runs to 17 residues. From germline, CDR1 is SGHDN and CDR2 FVKESK. The CDR3 DNA reads as TGTGCCAGCAGCCAAAGTTTACTAGCGGGAATAAGAGAGACCCAGTACTTC. Its protein is CASSQSLLAGIRETQYF.

This chain connects TRBV9 to TRBJ1-3; 7 bases align to TRBD1. V lost 3 bases to trimming and J lost 4 bases; unmatched junction nucleotides: 10. This CDR3 contains 16 residues. Looked up from germline, CDR1 is SGDLS and CDR2 is YYNGEE. The CDR3, as DNA: TGTGCCAGCAGCGAGACCTCGACAGGGTGGGGAAACACCATATATTTT. Its protein product is CASSETSTGWGNTIYF.

V and J are TRBV19 and TRBJ1-5, with a possible D match to TRBD1 (6 bases). CDR1 LNHDA and CDR2 SQIVND come from the germline V gene (reference sequence). The CDR3 is 16 amino acids. V shed 3 bases and J shed 2 bases, with 14 bases lying between them. CDR3 in amino acids: CASSILQGAGNQPQHF. CDR3 DNA: TGTGCCAGTAGTATCTTACAGGGAGCTGGCAATCAGCCCCAGCATTTT.

The table lists this clone with a few counts. The junction and the germline gene differ at one end; a read error may be behind it. This sample also contains other DNA sequences that code for the same CDR3. The chain joins TRBV6-5 to TRBJ1-3; D gene unclear. The CDR3 loop spans 14 amino acids. Germline-derived CDR1 and CDR2 are MNHEY and SVGAGI. The CDR3 coding sequence is TGTGCCAGCAGCTACTCCCGTAGTGGAAACACCATATATTTT. As protein: CASSYSRSGNTIYF.

V is TRBV18 and J is TRBJ2-2; 14 bases fit TRBD2. Germline V lookup: CDR1 KGHSH, CDR2 LQKENI. V gave up 2 bases and J gave up 7 bases; unmatched junction bases: 6. This CDR3 comprises 17 residues. CDR3 sequence (DNA): TGTGCCAGCTCACCAGGGACTAGCGGGAGCTATGTCGGGGAGCTGTTTTTT. Residues: CASSPGTSGSYVGELFF.

The genes are TRBV11-2 and TRBJ2-2; 10 bases match TRBD2. The CDR3 spans 16 residues. V was clipped by 1 base and J by 8 bases; unmatched bases: 7. The V gene's germline CDR1 is SGHAT and CDR2 FQNNGV. DNA for the CDR3: TGTGCCAGCAGCTTAGGAGCGGGGGGGCCGCGTGGGGAGCTGTTTTTT. This gives the protein CASSLGAGGPRGELFF.

The rearrangement uses TRBV7-6 and TRBJ2-7, with 10 positions matching TRBD1. Germline trimming cut 1 base from V and 5 bases from J; bases unmatched to any gene: 5. Germline CDR1 reads SGHVS; CDR2 reads FNYEAQ. The CDR3 contains 15 residues. The CDR3 region has the DNA TGTGCCAGCAGCTTAGGACAGGGGGCAAGTAACGAGCAGTACTTC. Translating it yields CASSLGQGASNEQYF.

The chain has TRBV7-2 and TRBJ2-1, with 11 positions matching TRBD2. Germline values: CDR1 SGHTA, CDR2 FQGNSA. CDR3 length equals 15 residues. Trimming cost V 4 bases and J 8 bases; bases outside gene matches: 7. The DNA of the CDR3 is TGTGCCAGCAGCTCAACTAGCGGGAGTAGGTATGAGCAGTTCTTC. Its translation: CASSSTSGSRYEQFF.

The gene calls are TRBV5-4 and TRBJ1-2, with unresolved D. The V gene's germline CDR1 is SGHNT and CDR2 YYREEE (reference sequence). Trimming pared 0 bases from V and 7 bases from J, leaving 7 bases between. CDR3 size: 12 residues. The CDR3 nucleotides are TGTGCCAGCAGCTTGGACAGCGGTGGCTACACCTTC. It encodes CASSLDSGGYTF.

The chain combines TRBV28 with TRBJ1-2; D uncertain. Germline loops: CDR1 MDHEN, CDR2 SYDVKM. Trimming removed 6 bases from V and 9 bases from J, with 29 bases in between. This CDR3 is built from 17 residues. The CDR3 bases are TGTGCCAGCAGCCCTGGGCAAACATACAGTACCTCTCGGAGCTACACCTTC. This sequence encodes CASSPGQTYSTSRSYTF.

The J gene is TRBJ2-5, the V gene TRBV4-2; 16 bases line up with TRBD2. The J segment lost 10 bases and the V segment lost 1 base, leaving 15 bases of the junction unmatched. The CDR3 runs 19 residues. CDR1 is LGHNA and CDR2 is YNFKEQ in the germline V gene. The CDR3 sequence is CASSQVAGGPGLAGGHQYF. The DNA of the CDR3 is TGTGCCAGCAGCCAAGTAGCCGGGGGACCGGGACTAGCGGGGGGGCACCAGTACTTC.

The chain joins TRBV9 to TRBJ1-2; 8 nucleotides match TRBD1. The length of the CDR3 is 14 residues. The V gene's germline CDR1 is SGDLS and CDR2 YYNGEE. Trimming took 3 bases from V and 6 from J; bases not matched to a gene: 7. This CDR3 is CASSGETGGNGYTF. The CDR3 bases are TGTGCCAGCAGCGGAGAAACAGGGGGGAATGGCTACACCTTC.

The rearrangement links TRBV7-8 to TRBJ1-5, with 10 nucleotides matching TRBD1. Germline-derived CDR1 and CDR2 are SGHVS and FQNEAQ. The CDR3 contains 17 residues. The V segment lost 4 bases and the J segment 7 bases; nucleotides outside the gene matches: 13. The DNA for the CDR3 is TGTGCCAGCAGCTCATATGCCGACAGGGGGCGCCGGCAGCCCCAGCATTTT. This sequence encodes CASSSYADRGRRQPQHF.

The V and J genes are TRBV5-1 and TRBJ2-3, with D unresolved. V gave up 2 bases and J gave up 3 bases, with 7 bases separating them. Per the germline V gene, CDR1 is SGHRS and CDR2 is YFSETQ. The CDR3 spans 13 residues. In DNA, the CDR3 is TGCGCCAGCAGCTTTTTCGGGACAGATACGCAGTATTTT. Translating it yields CASSFFGTDTQYF.

This clone was seen a few times. The DNA for the CDR3 is TGTGCCAGCAGCTTATATCCCTACGAGCAGTACTTC. Amino acids: CASSLYPYEQYF. The J gene is TRBJ2-7, the V gene TRBV7-2, with no clear D. Germline values: CDR1 SGHTA, CDR2 FQGNSA. The ends were cut back, 2 bases at V and 2 bases at J, with 4 bases in the middle. The CDR3 loop spans 12 amino acids.

The rearrangement uses TRBV7-6 and TRBJ1-2; a weak D match, TRBD1 (5 bases). Germline V gives CDR1 SGHVS, CDR2 FNYEAQ. V gave up 5 bases and J gave up 3 bases, with 16 bases separating them. This CDR3 is built from 15 residues. CDR3 bases: TGTGCCAGCAGCCTACTATCGGACACGGACTATGGCTACACCTTC. Amino acid sequence: CASSLLSDTDYGYTF.

V gene TRBV18 combines with J gene TRBJ2-7; weak D call: TRBD1 (5 bases). CDR3 length: 13 residues. CDR1 and CDR2 (germline): KGHSH, LQKENI. V was shortened by 5 bases and J by 5 bases, with 13 bases between the two germline ends. CDR3 bases: TGTGCCAGCTCATATACGGACAACCACGAGCAGTACTTC. This codes for CASSYTDNHEQYF.

The chain joins TRBV19 to TRBJ2-5; 7 positions match TRBD1. Trimming removed 0 bases from V and 2 bases from J; junction bases left unmatched: 6. Germline V CDR1 and CDR2: LNHDA, SQIVND (reference sequence). This CDR3 is built from 16 residues. This chain's CDR3 is CASSIDLGQAQETQYF. CDR3 bases: TGTGCCAGTAGTATAGATCTAGGACAGGCTCAAGAGACCCAGTACTTC.

This clone was found a few times. The chain recombines TRBV2 with TRBJ1-5; no definite D call. V lost 2 bases and J lost 4, with 12 bases in between. The CDR3 is 15 amino acids. Germline assignment: CDR1 SNHLY and CDR2 FYNNEI. CDR3 sequence (DNA): TGTGCCAGCAGTGAATGGACTGTTGATAATCAGCCCCAGCATTTT. This encodes CASSEWTVDNQPQHF.

The gene calls are TRBV19 and TRBJ2-6; 8 positions match TRBD2. This CDR3 is built from 18 residues. Germline V gene lookup returns CDR1 LNHDA and CDR2 SQIVND (reference sequence). J lost 2 bases, V lost 1 base, and 7 bases had no gene match. The DNA for the CDR3 is TGTGCCAGTAGTATAGGGCGGGGGGCGCTAACTGGGGCCAACGTCCTGACTTTC. This sequence encodes CASSIGRGALTGANVLTF.

The chain employs TRBV7-2 and TRBJ2-2, with TRBD2 as a possible D gene (6 bases). Germline V gene data show CDR1 as SGHTA and CDR2 as FQGNSA. Trimming removed 5 bases from V and 1 base from J, with 11 bases in between. The CDR3 contains 15 residues. The chain's CDR3 is CASSADYLNTGELFF. The CDR3 DNA reads as TGTGCCAGCAGCGCGGACTATTTGAACACCGGGGAGCTGTTTTTT.

The chain carries TRBV11-2 and TRBJ2-7; D might be TRBD2 (5 bases). CDR1 and CDR2 from the germline V gene are SGHAT and FQNNGV. V was shortened by 5 bases and J by 5 bases, with 19 bases between the two germline ends. This CDR3 comprises 15 residues. DNA for the CDR3: TGTGCCAGCAGCCCGGGATACCAAGGATCGGACGAGCAGTACTTC. It codes for CASSPGYQGSDEQYF.

The rearrangement links TRBV7-2 to TRBJ2-2; D uncertain. The CDR3 is 14 amino acids. V lost 0 bases and J 4 bases, leaving 6 bases between the germline ends. CDR1 is SGHTA and CDR2 is FQGNSA in the germline V gene. This CDR3 is CASSLAQSTGELFF. CDR3 DNA sequence: TGTGCCAGCAGCTTAGCACAGAGCACCGGGGAGCTGTTTTTT.

This clone is a singleton in its sample. The chain recombines TRBV7-9 with TRBJ2-3; 7 nucleotides align to TRBD1. J gave up 11 bases and V 1 base, and 6 bases lay outside the gene matches. The CDR3 runs 13 residues. Germline V lookup: CDR1 SEHNR, CDR2 FQNEAQ (reference sequence). CDR3 sequence: CASSLEGQLEQYF. The CDR3 DNA is TGTGCCAGCAGCTTAGAGGGACAGTTGGAGCAGTATTTT.

V usage is TRBV29-1 and J usage is TRBJ1-4; 9 nucleotides line up with TRBD1. There are 18 residues in the CDR3. Trimming removed 4 bases from V and 0 bases from J; junction bases left unmatched: 12. CDR1 SQVTM and CDR2 ANQGSEA come from the germline V gene. In DNA form, the CDR3 reads TGCAGCGTTGCCGGGGACAGGGAAATAAGTACAACTAATGAAAAACTGTTTTTT. This codes for CSVAGDREISTTNEKLFF.

This clone was seen a few times. The gene calls are TRBV6-5 and TRBJ1-1; D may be TRBD1 (6 bases). The CDR3 has 16 residues. Germline CDR1 MNHEY, CDR2 SVGAGI. V lost 0 bases and J 5 bases, leaving 16 bases between the germline ends. The CDR3 DNA sequence: TGTGCCAGCAGTTACTCAGAACAGGGTTTACGTACTGAAGCTTTCTTT. Translation: CASSYSEQGLRTEAFF.

The rearrangement uses TRBV30 and TRBJ1-2; TRBD1 might be the D (5 bases). Trimming shortened V by 0 bases and J by 5 bases, and 13 bases separated the two germline ends. CDR3 size: 14 residues. CDR1 and CDR2 (germline): GTSNPN, SVGIG (reference sequence). The CDR3 here is CAWSVIGTGYGYTF. The DNA of the CDR3 is TGTGCCTGGAGTGTTATAGGGACTGGGTATGGCTACACCTTC.

The rearrangement uses TRBV30 and TRBJ2-5; D remains unclear. The tail of the sequence fits TRBJ2-7 better, so the J call may be wrong. Germline lookup yields CDR1 GTSNPN and CDR2 SVGIG (reference sequence). CDR3 size: 12 residues. CDR3 in amino acids: CAWSVNFYEQYF. CDR3 nucleotides: TGTGCCTGGAGTGTAAATTTCTACGAGCAGTACTTC.

The chain links TRBV4-1 to TRBJ1-2; 7 nucleotides line up with TRBD1. Trimming cost V 4 bases and J 2 bases; bases outside gene matches: 7. Germline V CDR1 and CDR2: MGHRA, YSYEKL. This CDR3 is 15 amino acids long. The CDR3, as DNA: TGCGCCAGCAGCCCCGGGGGACAGCAGAACTATGGCTACACCTTC. Protein product: CASSPGGQQNYGYTF.

The chain recombines TRBV14 with TRBJ2-6, with D uncertain. The CDR3 runs to 16 residues. From germline, CDR1 is SGHDN and CDR2 FVKESK. V was trimmed by 2 bases and J by 0 bases, leaving 8 bases between them. Here the CDR3 DNA reads TGTGCCAGCAGCCAACAGTTCGCCTCTGGGGCCAACGTCCTGACTTTC. Amino acids: CASSQQFASGANVLTF.